Given below is one T cell receptor beta chain in context. The data derive from a study of blood T cells in healthy people across ages. Researchers report isolating at least 6 million PBMCs per sample. Germline V gene lookup returns CDR1 LGHNA and CDR2 YNFKEQ. This CDR3 has 16 residues. Using a J-beta primer mix together with a sample-barcoded 5' primer, a second PCR was run for roughly 6 to 12 cycles. TCRdb used MiXCR to reprocess the 5' RACE reads, holding one entry per CDR3 protein. The profile covers fewer than 900,000 distinct CDR3 sequences, with around 46% appearing a single time and around 20% taken by the ten largest.

The sequence was obtained from a woman aged 55-75 years in good health. Sequenced: blood. V is TRBV4-2 and J is TRBJ2-5, with 9 positions matching TRBD2. TRBJ2-7 matches the DNA end more closely, so the J call is doubtful. Written as DNA, the CDR3 is TGTGCCAGCAGCCCTAGCGGGGTGGTGGGAACCTACGAGCAGTACTTC. Its protein is CASSPSGVVGTYEQYF.